This T cell receptor (beta chain) comes out of a study of blood T cells in healthy people across ages. A second 7 to 11 cycle PCR used barcoded and J-beta primers. Every sample produced at least 2.5 million CDR3-containing paired-end reads. In TCRdb, the 5' RACE reads were re-called with MiXCR into one record per CDR3 protein. The sample contains fewer than 900,000 distinct CDR3 sequences, about 42% of which appear only once. Donation came from healthy Caucasian individuals in Russia who were aged roughly 6 to 95. Germline V lookup: CDR1 GTSNPN, CDR2 SVGIG (reference sequence). The CDR3 sequence is 16 residues long. Trimming stripped 0 bases from V and 8 bases from J, with 19 bases between.

The TCR sequence derives from a woman aged 55-70 years in good health. The gene calls are TRBV30 and TRBJ1-4; TRBD1 might be the D (6 bases). The sequenced sample consisted of blood. The CDR3 region is CAWSVGTSKGGEKLFF. The DNA for the CDR3 is TGTGCCTGGAGTGTGGGGACATCCAAAGGGGGAGAAAAACTGTTTTTT.